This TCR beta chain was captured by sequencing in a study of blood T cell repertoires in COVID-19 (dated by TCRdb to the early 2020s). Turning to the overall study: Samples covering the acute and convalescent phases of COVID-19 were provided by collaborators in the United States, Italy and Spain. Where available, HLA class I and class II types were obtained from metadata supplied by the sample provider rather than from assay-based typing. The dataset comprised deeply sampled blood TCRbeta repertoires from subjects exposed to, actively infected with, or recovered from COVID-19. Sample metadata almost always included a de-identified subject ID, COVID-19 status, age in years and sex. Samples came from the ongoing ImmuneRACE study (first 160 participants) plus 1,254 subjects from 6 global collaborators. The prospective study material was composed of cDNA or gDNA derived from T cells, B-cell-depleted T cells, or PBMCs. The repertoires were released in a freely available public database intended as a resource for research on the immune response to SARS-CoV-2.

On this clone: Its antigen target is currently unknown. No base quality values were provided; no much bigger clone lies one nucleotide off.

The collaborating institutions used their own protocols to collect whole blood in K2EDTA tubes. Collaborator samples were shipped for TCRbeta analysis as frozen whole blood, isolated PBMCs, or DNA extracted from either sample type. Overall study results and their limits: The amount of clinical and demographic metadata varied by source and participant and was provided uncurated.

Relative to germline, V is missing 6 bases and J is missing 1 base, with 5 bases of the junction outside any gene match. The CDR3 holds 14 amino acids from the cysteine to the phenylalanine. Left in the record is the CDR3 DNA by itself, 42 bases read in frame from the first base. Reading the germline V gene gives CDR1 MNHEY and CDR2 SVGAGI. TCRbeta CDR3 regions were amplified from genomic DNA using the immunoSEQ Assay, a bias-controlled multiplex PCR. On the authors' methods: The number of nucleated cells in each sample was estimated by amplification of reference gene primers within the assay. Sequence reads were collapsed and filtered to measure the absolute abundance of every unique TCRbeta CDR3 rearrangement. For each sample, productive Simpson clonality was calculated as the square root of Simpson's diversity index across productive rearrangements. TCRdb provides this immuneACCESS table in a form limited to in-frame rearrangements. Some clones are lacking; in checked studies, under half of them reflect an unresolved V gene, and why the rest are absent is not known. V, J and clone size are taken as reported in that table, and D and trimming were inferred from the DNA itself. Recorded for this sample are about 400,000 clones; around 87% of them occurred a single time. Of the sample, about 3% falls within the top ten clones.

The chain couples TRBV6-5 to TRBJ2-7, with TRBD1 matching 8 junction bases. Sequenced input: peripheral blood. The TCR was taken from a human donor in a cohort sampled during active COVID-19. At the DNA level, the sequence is TGTGCCAGCAGCTCCAGGGGGCCTTCCTACGAGCAGTACTTC. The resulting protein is CASSSRGPSYEQYF.